This T cell receptor (beta chain) was identified during a study of cytomegalovirus exposure and HLA in healthy donors. This PCR relied on a set of 60 Vbeta primers and 13 Jbeta primers. The data were produced by immunoSEQ multiplex PCR, yet TCRdb's version contains in-frame clones alone and is incomplete. The table shows about 160,000 clones, with about three quarters occurring only once. The material sequenced was PBMCs. This clonotype was obtained from a woman aged 25 to 45 in good health and CMV-seronegative.

CDR3 sequence (DNA): TGTGCCAGCAACCTAGCGGGGGCTTCAGTTCCGTTCTTC. It specifies CASNLAGASVPFF. V and J are TRBV28 and TRBJ2-1, with TRBD2 matching 10 bases. V shed 7 bases and J 15 bases; nucleotides not matched to a gene: 12. This CDR3 spans 13 amino acids. Germline V gene lookup returns CDR1 MDHEN and CDR2 SYDVKM. The whole variable domain, remainder taken from reference TRBV28 and TRBJ2-1, is DVKVTQSSRYLVKRTGEKVFLECVQDMDHENMFWYRQDPGLGLRLIYFSYDVKMKEKGDIPEGYSVSREKKERFSLILESASTNQTSMYLCASNLAGASVPFFGPGTRLTVL.